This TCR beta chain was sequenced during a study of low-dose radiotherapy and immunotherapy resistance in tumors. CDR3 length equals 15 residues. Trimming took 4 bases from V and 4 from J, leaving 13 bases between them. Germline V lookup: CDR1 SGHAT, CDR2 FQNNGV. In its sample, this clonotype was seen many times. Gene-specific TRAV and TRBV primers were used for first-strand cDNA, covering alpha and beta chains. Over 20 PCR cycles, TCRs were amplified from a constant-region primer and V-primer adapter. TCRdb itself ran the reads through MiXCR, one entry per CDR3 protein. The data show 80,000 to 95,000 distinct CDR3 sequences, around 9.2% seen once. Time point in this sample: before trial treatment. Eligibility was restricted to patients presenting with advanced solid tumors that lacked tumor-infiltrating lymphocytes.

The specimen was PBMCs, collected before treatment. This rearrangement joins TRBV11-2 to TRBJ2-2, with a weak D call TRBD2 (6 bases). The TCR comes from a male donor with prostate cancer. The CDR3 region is CASSSRDRGTGELFF. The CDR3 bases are TGTGCCAGCAGCTCGCGGGACCGGGGCACCGGGGAGCTGTTTTTT. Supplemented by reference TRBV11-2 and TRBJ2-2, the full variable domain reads EAGVAQSPRYKIIEKRQSVAFWCNPISGHATLYWYQQILGQGPKLLIQFQNNGVVDDSQLPKDRFSAERLKGVDSTLKIQPAKLEDSAVYLCASSSRDRGTGELFFGEGSRLTVL.